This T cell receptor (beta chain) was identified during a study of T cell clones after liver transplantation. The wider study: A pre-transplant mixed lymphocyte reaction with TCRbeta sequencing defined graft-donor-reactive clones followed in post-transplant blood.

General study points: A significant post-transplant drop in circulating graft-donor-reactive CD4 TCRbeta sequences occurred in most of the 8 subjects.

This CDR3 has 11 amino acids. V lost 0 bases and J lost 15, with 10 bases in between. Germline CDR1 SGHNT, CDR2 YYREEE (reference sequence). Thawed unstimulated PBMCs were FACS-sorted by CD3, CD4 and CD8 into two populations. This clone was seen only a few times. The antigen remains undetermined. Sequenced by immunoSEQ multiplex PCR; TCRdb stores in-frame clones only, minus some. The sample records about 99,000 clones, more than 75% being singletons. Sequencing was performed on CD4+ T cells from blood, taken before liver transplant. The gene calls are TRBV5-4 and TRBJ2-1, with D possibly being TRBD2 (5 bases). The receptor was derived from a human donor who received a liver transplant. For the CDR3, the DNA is TGTGCCAGCAGCTTGGGGGCTAGCTGGTTCTTC. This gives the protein CASSLGASWFF.